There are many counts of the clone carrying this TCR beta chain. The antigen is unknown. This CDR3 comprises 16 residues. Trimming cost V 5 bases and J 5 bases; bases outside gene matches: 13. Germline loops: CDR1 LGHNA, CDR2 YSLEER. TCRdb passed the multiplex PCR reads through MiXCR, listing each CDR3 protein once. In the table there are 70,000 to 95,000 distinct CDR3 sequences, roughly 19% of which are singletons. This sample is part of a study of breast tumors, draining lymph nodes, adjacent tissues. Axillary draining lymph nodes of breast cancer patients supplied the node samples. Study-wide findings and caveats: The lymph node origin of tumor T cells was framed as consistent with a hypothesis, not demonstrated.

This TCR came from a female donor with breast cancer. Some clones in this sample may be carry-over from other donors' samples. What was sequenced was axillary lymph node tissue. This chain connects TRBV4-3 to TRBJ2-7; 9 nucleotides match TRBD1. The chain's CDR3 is CASSATTGGASDEQYF. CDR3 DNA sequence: TGCGCCAGCAGCGCCACTACAGGGGGCGCATCGGACGAGCAGTACTTC.